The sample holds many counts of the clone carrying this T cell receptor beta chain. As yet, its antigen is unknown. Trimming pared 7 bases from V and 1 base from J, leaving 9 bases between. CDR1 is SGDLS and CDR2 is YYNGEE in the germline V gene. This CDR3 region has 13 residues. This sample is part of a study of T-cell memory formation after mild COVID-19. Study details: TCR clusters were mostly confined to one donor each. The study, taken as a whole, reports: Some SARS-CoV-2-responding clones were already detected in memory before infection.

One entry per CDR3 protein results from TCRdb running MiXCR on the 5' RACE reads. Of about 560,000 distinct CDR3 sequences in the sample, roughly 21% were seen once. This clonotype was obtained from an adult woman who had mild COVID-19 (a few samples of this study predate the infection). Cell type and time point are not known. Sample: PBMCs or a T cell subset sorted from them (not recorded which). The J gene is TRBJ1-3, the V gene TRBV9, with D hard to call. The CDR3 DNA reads TGTGCCAGCGGACGGGATTCTGGAAACACCATATATTTT. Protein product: CASGRDSGNTIYF.